Each of the 30 T cell receptor beta chains below was sequenced from the same sample in a study of blood T cells in healthy people across ages. With a J-beta primer mix and a sample-barcoded 5' primer, a second PCR ran 7 to 11 cycles. TCRdb re-derived calls from the 5' RACE reads in MiXCR, one entry per CDR3 protein. The data hold about 580,000 distinct CDR3 sequences, with around 48% observed a single time. The specimen sequenced was blood. The source of these receptors is a man older than 75 in good health.

Only a few counts were recorded for this clonotype. The chain is built from TRBV4-3 and TRBJ1-2; D not resolved. Per germline, CDR1 LGHNA and CDR2 YSLEER. The CDR3 spans 17 residues. Between the trimmed V and J ends, which lost 0 bases and 0 bases, there was a span of 14 bases. CDR3 sequence reads: CASSQEIAISSNYGYTF. The CDR3 region has the DNA TGCGCCAGCAGCCAAGAGATAGCAATATCGTCTAACTATGGCTACACCTTC.

This clonotype was counted once. As DNA, the CDR3 is TGTGCCAGCAGTGGGACAGGGGACTCCTACGAGCAGTACTTC. Its translation is CASSGTGDSYEQYF. The chain links TRBV2 to TRBJ2-5, with 9 bases that match TRBD1. The J call could be wrong; TRBJ2-7 is a better fit for the DNA end. This CDR3 comprises 14 residues. Germline lookup yields CDR1 SNHLY and CDR2 FYNNEI.

The sample holds a few counts of this clonotype. V is TRBV12-3 or TRBV12-4 and J is TRBJ2-1; TRBD2 agrees at 8 bases. The CDR3 has 14 residues. V shed 4 bases and J 5 bases; nucleotides not matched to a gene: 4. CDR3 DNA: TGTGCCAGCAGTTCGGGAGGGCCGGACAATGAGCAGTTCTTC. This translates into CASSSGGPDNEQFF.

This clonotype was picked up a small number of times. The CDR3 spells CASSYAVGRANSPLHF. For the CDR3, the DNA is TGTGCCAGCAGTTATGCAGTTGGCAGGGCGAATTCACCCCTCCACTTT. V and J are TRBV6-5 and TRBJ1-6, with a tentative D call TRBD1 (5 bases). Germline V gene data show CDR1 as MNHEY and CDR2 as SVGAGI. There are 16 residues in the CDR3. The V and J ends lost 3 bases and 7 bases respectively, with 16 bases between them.

The V call is TRBV12-3 or TRBV12-4, the J call TRBJ2-5; 8 nucleotides line up with TRBD2. V lost 6 bases to trimming and J lost 5 bases; unmatched junction nucleotides: 8. The CDR3 totals 14 residues. CDR3 in amino acids: CASSPSGRGETQYF. The CDR3 DNA follows: TGTGCCAGCAGCCCCAGCGGGAGAGGCGAGACCCAGTACTTC.

The CDR3, as DNA: TGCGCCAGCAGCTTGGATCACTACGGGCAGTACTTC. Translating it yields CASSLDHYGQYF. The rearrangement uses TRBV5-1 and TRBJ2-4; unclear D gene. V gave up 0 bases and J gave up 13 bases, with 11 bases separating them. Per germline, CDR1 SGHRS and CDR2 YFSETQ. CDR3 size: 12 residues.

The chain is built from TRBV5-1 and TRBJ2-5; TRBD1 might be the D (7 bases). The V gene's germline CDR1 is SGHRS and CDR2 YFSETQ. The CDR3 extends over 15 amino acids. Trimming removed 6 bases from V and 5 bases from J, with 20 bases in between. In nucleotides, the CDR3 is TGCGCCAGCATTACCGGAGGGACAGTTGAGGAGACCCAGTACTTC. Encoded protein: CASITGGTVEETQYF.

The chain joins TRBV20-1 to TRBJ1-6; the D gene is possibly TRBD1 (6 bases). The CDR3 loop spans 17 amino acids. V lost 3 bases and J 9 bases, leaving 24 bases between the germline ends. Germline V lookup: CDR1 DFQATT, CDR2 SNEGSKA (reference sequence). CDR3 DNA: TGCAGTGCTAGTGCCCTGGGTGGGGGCCTCTCGGGTTCACCCCTCCACTTT. This gives the protein CSASALGGGLSGSPLHF.

The chain links TRBV29-1 to TRBJ1-4, with 8 nucleotides matching TRBD1. V lost 3 bases to trimming and J lost 7 bases; unmatched junction nucleotides: 13. Germline CDR1 reads SQVTM; CDR2 reads ANQGSEA. CDR3 size: 16 residues. CDR3 in amino acids: CSVEGQGAAGGEKLFF. DNA for the CDR3: TGCAGCGTTGAGGGGCAGGGGGCGGCCGGAGGTGAAAAACTGTTTTTT.

This chain connects TRBV9 to TRBJ2-3; 8 bases line up with TRBD2. The V gene's germline CDR1 is SGDLS and CDR2 YYNGEE. Trimming at V came to 0 bases and at J to 2 bases, leaving 5 bases not matched to a gene. CDR3 size: 16 residues. As DNA, the CDR3 is TGTGCCAGCAGCGTAGAGGGCGGGAGGTCCACAGATACGCAGTATTTT. This translates into CASSVEGGRSTDTQYF.

This chain links TRBV5-6 with TRBJ2-6, with D uncertain. V lost 6 bases and J 4 bases, leaving 8 bases between the germline ends. The germline V gene encodes CDR1 SGHDT and CDR2 YYEEEE. There are 13 residues in the CDR3. In DNA, the CDR3 is TGTGCCAGCACCAAGCCGGGGGCCAACGTCCTGACTTTC. Protein product: CASTKPGANVLTF.

This clonotype was recorded many times. The J gene is TRBJ2-7, the V gene TRBV5-5; no clear D. The length of the CDR3 is 13 residues. Germline values: CDR1 SGHKS, CDR2 YYEKEE (reference sequence). V was shortened by 2 bases and J by 3 bases, with 9 bases between the two germline ends. In DNA, the CDR3 is TGTGCCAGCAGCTTAGGGATCGGCTACGAGCAGTACTTC. As protein: CASSLGIGYEQYF.

This chain joins TRBV7-8 and TRBJ1-6; D is ambiguous. Trimming removed 4 bases from V and 2 bases from J, with 9 bases in between. Germline V CDR1 and CDR2: SGHVS, FQNEAQ. The CDR3 length is 15 residues. The CDR3 DNA sequence: TGTGCCAGCAGCTCTCGGGCCCCCTATAATTCACCCCTCCACTTT. Protein: CASSSRAPYNSPLHF. Full variable domain (outside the CDR3, taken from reference TRBV7-8 and TRBJ1-6): GAGVSQSPRYKVAKRGQDVALRCDPISGHVSLFWYQQALGQGPEFLTYFQNEAQLDKSGLPSDRFFAERPEGSVSTLKIQRTQQEDSAVYLCASSSRAPYNSPLHFGNGTRLTVT.

The chain carries TRBV7-9 and TRBJ2-1, with 10 bases that match TRBD2. V shed 1 base and J 2 bases; nucleotides not matched to a gene: 5. There are 17 residues in the CDR3. The germline V gene encodes CDR1 SEHNR and CDR2 FQNEAQ (reference sequence). The CDR3 DNA follows: TGTGCCAGCAGCTTAGGCGGGGGACTAGCGCCCTACAATGAGCAGTTCTTC. It codes for CASSLGGGLAPYNEQFF.

The V gene is TRBV20-1, the J gene TRBJ2-7; 7 nucleotides agree with TRBD2. Germline V lookup: CDR1 DFQATT, CDR2 SNEGSKA (reference sequence). The CDR3 spans 14 residues. Trimming at V came to 4 bases and at J to 7 bases, leaving 13 bases not matched to a gene. The CDR3 DNA follows: TGCAGTGCTATCCCCCCTTGGGACTACAATGAGCAGTACTTC. This translates into CSAIPPWDYNEQYF.

This clonotype was recorded at least ten times. CDR3 nucleotide sequence: TGTGCCAGTAGAATCCGGGACAGGGCCTACAATGAGCAGTTCTTC. It translates to CASRIRDRAYNEQFF. V usage is TRBV6-5 and J usage is TRBJ2-1; 9 bases fit TRBD1. Per germline, CDR1 MNHEY and CDR2 SVGAGI. The CDR3 runs to 15 residues. Germline trimming cut 9 bases from V and 2 bases from J; bases unmatched to any gene: 8.

The J gene is TRBJ2-1, the V gene TRBV10-2, with D tentatively TRBD2 (6 bases). CDR1 is WSHSY, CDR2 SAAADI, per germline. This CDR3 spans 15 amino acids. V was clipped by 3 bases and J by 0 bases, with 9 bases between them. CDR3 nucleotide sequence: TGCGCCAGCAGTGACCGGGGGAACTCCTACAATGAGCAGTTCTTC. This translates into CASSDRGNSYNEQFF.

The genes are TRBV20-1 and TRBJ2-5; 10 positions agree with TRBD1. Looked up from germline, CDR1 is DFQATT and CDR2 is SNEGSKA (reference sequence). The J segment lost 5 bases and the V segment lost 2 bases, leaving 11 bases of the junction unmatched. The CDR3 consists of 16 residues. The CDR3 DNA reads as TGCAGTGCTAGATCCCCCCGGACAGGGGGAAGGGAGACCCAGTACTTC. It yields the protein CSARSPRTGGRETQYF.

This chain connects TRBV7-2 to TRBJ2-3, with TRBD2 matching over 11 bases. CDR1 and CDR2 (germline): SGHTA, FQGNSA. The CDR3 totals 17 residues. V was pared by 2 bases and J by 3 bases, with 7 bases of the junction left unmatched. CDR3 nucleotide sequence: TGTGCCAGCAGCTTAATTAGCGGGGGGGGATCTACAGATACGCAGTATTTT. This translates into CASSLISGGGSTDTQYF.

This rearrangement joins TRBV6-6 to TRBJ2-1; 8 bases line up with TRBD2. J lost 7 bases, V lost 3 bases, and 8 bases had no gene match. This CDR3 spans 15 amino acids. Germline assignment: CDR1 MNHNY and CDR2 SVGAGI (reference sequence). CDR3 protein: CASSYAGGLINEQFF. CDR3 DNA sequence: TGTGCCAGCAGTTATGCGGGGGGCTTAATAAATGAGCAGTTCTTC.

This clonotype was seen a few times. This chain links TRBV3-1 with TRBJ2-1, with 9 nucleotides matching TRBD2. Germline CDR1 is LGHDT and CDR2 is YNNKEL (reference sequence). V lost 1 base, J lost 6 bases, and 7 bases stayed unmatched. The length of the CDR3 is 16 residues. The CDR3 sequence: CASSQVMRGGINEQFF. The CDR3 nucleotides read TGTGCCAGCAGCCAAGTGATGCGGGGGGGCATCAATGAGCAGTTCTTC.

The chain has TRBV5-8 and TRBJ2-7; 10 bases align to TRBD1. The CDR3 length is 14 residues. The junction had 7 bases not matched to a gene; V was cut back by 4 bases and J by 6 bases. In germline, CDR1 is SGHTS, CDR2 YDEGEE. The CDR3 DNA is TGTGCCAGCAGCGCAGAGACAGGGGGCGGCGAGCAGTACTTC. Its translation: CASSAETGGGEQYF.

A word on this clonotype: At one end, the junction sequence differs from germline, possibly due to a read error. The chain has TRBV20-1 and TRBJ2-4; D possibly corresponds to TRBD1 (5 bases). The germline gives CDR1 DFQATT, CDR2 SNEGSKA (reference sequence). The CDR3 covers 16 residues. The CDR3 sequence: CSAGDLSGWAKNIQYF. CDR3 sequence (DNA): TGCAGTGCTGGAGACCTTTCAGGGTGGGCCAAAAACATTCAGTACTTC.

This clonotype has more than one count but fewer than ten. The genes are TRBV29-1 and TRBJ2-7; 7 bases match TRBD1. Germline V gives CDR1 SQVTM, CDR2 ANQGSEA. Trimming at V came to 6 bases and at J to 7 bases, leaving 12 bases not matched to a gene. The CDR3 runs 13 residues. DNA for the CDR3: TGCAGCGTCAAGAGACAGGGAGCGTGGGAGCAGTACTTC. Translation gives CSVKRQGAWEQYF.

There are a few counts of this clonotype. The chain carries TRBV6-2 or TRBV6-3 and TRBJ1-2; D possibly corresponds to TRBD1 (5 bases). Germline-derived CDR1 and CDR2 are MNHEY and SVGEGT. The CDR3 is 15 residues long. Trimming pared 4 bases from V and 8 bases from J, leaving 20 bases between. Here the CDR3 DNA reads TGTGCCAGCAGTTTCATCCGGGACCCAATCAGGGGCTACACCTTC. It translates to CASSFIRDPIRGYTF.

This chain links TRBV20-1 with TRBJ2-7, with 9 bases lining up with TRBD1. CDR1 is DFQATT and CDR2 is SNEGSKA in the germline V gene (reference sequence). After removal of 3 bases from V and 3 bases from J, the junction contained 6 bases not matched to a gene. This CDR3 is built from 14 residues. The CDR3 protein is CSASRDRVYYEQYF. In DNA, the CDR3 is TGCAGTGCTAGCCGGGACAGGGTTTACTACGAGCAGTACTTC.

CDR3 residues: CASSLERAVNTGELFF. The CDR3 DNA sequence: TGTGCCAGCAGCTTAGAGAGGGCGGTAAACACCGGGGAGCTGTTTTTT. The V call is TRBV7-9, the J call TRBJ2-2; the D gene is possibly TRBD2 (5 bases). This CDR3 has 16 residues. Trimming cost V 1 base and J 2 bases, with 11 bases left between them. Germline loops: CDR1 SEHNR, CDR2 FQNEAQ (reference sequence).

Here the CDR3 reads CASSLGTEIAYGYTF. In DNA form, the CDR3 reads TGTGCCAGCAGCTTAGGAACAGAGATAGCCTATGGCTACACCTTC. The chain is built from TRBV7-2 and TRBJ1-2; D call uncertain. CDR1 is SGHTA and CDR2 is FQGNSA in the germline V gene. CDR3 length equals 15 residues. V was cut by 1 base and J by 4 bases, with 13 bases left in between.

This chain connects TRBV18 to TRBJ2-7, with 7 positions matching TRBD1. Germline CDR1 and CDR2: KGHSH and LQKENI. J gave up 7 bases and V 2 bases, and 11 bases lay outside the gene matches. The CDR3 sequence is 15 residues long. CDR3 sequence (DNA): TGTGCCAGCTCACCATTGGATCACAGGGGTTCGGAGCAGTACTTC. This translates into CASSPLDHRGSEQYF.

The chain has TRBV6-2 or TRBV6-3 and TRBJ2-3; TRBD1 might be the D (5 bases). The CDR3 consists of 14 residues. Trimming stripped 7 bases from V and 2 bases from J, with 13 bases between. Germline lookup yields CDR1 MNHEY and CDR2 SVGEGT. The CDR3 DNA reads as TGTGCCAGCAAACCCGGACATTCCACAGATACGCAGTATTTT. Protein sequence: CASKPGHSTDTQYF.